This T cell receptor beta chain is from a study of PD-L1 blockade in urothelial cancer (dated by TCRdb to about 2017). For the study in its entirety: Therapy was started around 2014 for all patients, and atezolizumab 1,200 mg was administered intravenously every 3 weeks. Whole exome sequencing and RNA sequencing of pretreatment tumors were performed alongside TCR sequencing in the same patients. The study was an exploratory multi-omic analysis of somatic, immune and clinical correlates of response to PD-L1 blockade with atezolizumab in urothelial cancer. Pretreatment blood TCR-seq was available for about 28 patients, at least one posttreatment blood collection was obtained for about 24 patients, and tumor TCR-seq was available for about 24 patients. Blood samples were analyzed at 3 weeks after treatment start (second dose) and at 6 weeks after treatment start. Durable clinical benefit meant progression-free survival longer than 6 months, and TCR features were also tested against progression-free and overall survival. Pretreatment tumor samples, along with matched peripheral blood serially collected before and after atezolizumab treatment, were subjected to TCR sequencing. Blood samples gave median yields of roughly 150,000 T cells and more than 80,000 unique TCRs, along with a median clonality of 0.080. About 90% of the 29 patients were identified as males with urothelial cancer of bladder origin, and a prior smoking history was reported by 18 of 29 patients. Patients had an ECOG performance status of 0 or 1 and had received between 0 and 3 prior chemotherapy regimens. Durable clinical benefit was achieved by nine patients and was not achieved by 20 patients. The full study reports these points: Small sample size (n of about 30) and many exploratory analyses mean the results are intended to be hypothesis-generating. Greater expansion of tumor-associated TCR clones in peripheral blood 3 weeks after the start of treatment was observed in patients with durable benefit (n of about 20, p = 0.022). A pretreatment peripheral blood TCR clonality below the median was linked to improved progression-free and overall survival.

The germline V gene provides CDR1 KGHSH and CDR2 LQKENI. Measured from the cysteine to the phenylalanine, the CDR3 is 14 residues long. Of the read, only the CDR3 DNA is kept; its 42 bases are in frame from base 1. Deletion took 6 bases off V and 2 bases off J, with a span of 12 bases between the germline ends. Each PCR received spiked-in synthetic TCR analog templates so that absolute template abundance could be estimated from read counts. The immunoSEQ assay used bias-controlled V and J gene primers to amplify TCRbeta CDR3 regions from genomic DNA. Sequencing of rearranged TCRbeta segments was performed at approximately 20X coverage. The original methods were these. Clustering was used to correct sequencing errors, and CDR3s were annotated against IMGT so that V, D and J genes could be assigned. Out-of-frame and stop-codon sequences were excluded, and only productive TCRbeta rearrangements were used in downstream analyses. To compute clonality, Shannon entropy was normalized by the log of the number of unique productive sequences and then subtracted from one. Fisher's exact test with Benjamini-Hochberg correction, using a cutoff of adjusted p below 0.01, was how clones that differed between time points or between blood and tumor were identified. TCRdb carries this immuneACCESS record with in-frame sequences only. Its versions omit some clonotypes, under half of them owing to an unresolved V gene in the studies checked, with the rest unexplained. Clone size and V and J calls were adopted from that table, with D and trimming inferred from the DNA. The sample records over 100,000 clones, less than 95% of which are singletons. Around 4% of the sample rests with the top ten.

The time point label, read with the paper, signifies: peripheral blood 6 weeks after treatment start. A total of 29 patients with locally advanced or metastatic urothelial carcinoma, treated at Memorial Sloan Kettering on a trial protocol, made up the cohort. Peripheral blood mononuclear cells were collected from each patient pretreatment and during treatment, giving between 1 and 8 total time points per patient. The Qiagen DNeasy Blood extraction kit was used to purify genomic DNA from total PBMCs and tumor samples. PBMCs were collected pretreatment and during treatment and were isolated and stored as previously described. In regard to this clone: Its antigen is unknown. The sample holds no much larger clone one base away, and base qualities are not on file.

The sample in question was PBMCs, obtained around atezolizumab (anti-PD-L1) treatment. The chain was built from TRBV18 and TRBJ2-3; TRBD2 is possibly the D segment (5 matching bases). The source of this sequence is a man aged 55 to 70 with urothelial cancer. The sequenced DNA is TGTGCCAGCTCGGCAGCGGTTCTCACAGATACGCAGTATTTT. It codes for CASSAAVLTDTQYF.